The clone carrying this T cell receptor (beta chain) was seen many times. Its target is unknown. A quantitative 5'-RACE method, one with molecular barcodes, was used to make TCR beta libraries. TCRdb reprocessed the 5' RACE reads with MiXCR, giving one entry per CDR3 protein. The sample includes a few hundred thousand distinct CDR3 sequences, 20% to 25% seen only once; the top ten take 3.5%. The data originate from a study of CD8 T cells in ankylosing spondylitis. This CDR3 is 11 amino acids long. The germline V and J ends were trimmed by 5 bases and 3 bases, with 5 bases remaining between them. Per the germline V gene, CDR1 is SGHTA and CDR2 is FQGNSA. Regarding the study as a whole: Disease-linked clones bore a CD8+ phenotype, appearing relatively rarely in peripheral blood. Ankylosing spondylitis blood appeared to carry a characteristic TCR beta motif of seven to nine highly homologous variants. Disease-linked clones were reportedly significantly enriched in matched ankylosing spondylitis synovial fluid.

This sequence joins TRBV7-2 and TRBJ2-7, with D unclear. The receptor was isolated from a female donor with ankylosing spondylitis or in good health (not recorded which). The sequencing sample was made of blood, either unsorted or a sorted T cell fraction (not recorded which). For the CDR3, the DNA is TGTGCCAGCAGCCGAAACTACGAGCAGTACTTC. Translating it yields CASSRNYEQYF. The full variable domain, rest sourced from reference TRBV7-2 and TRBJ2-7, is GAGVSQSPSNKVTEKGKDVELRCDPISGHTALYWYRQSLGQGLEFLIYFQGNSAPDKSGLPSDRFSAERTGGSVSTLTIQRTQQEDSAVYLCASSRNYEQYFGPGTRLTVT.